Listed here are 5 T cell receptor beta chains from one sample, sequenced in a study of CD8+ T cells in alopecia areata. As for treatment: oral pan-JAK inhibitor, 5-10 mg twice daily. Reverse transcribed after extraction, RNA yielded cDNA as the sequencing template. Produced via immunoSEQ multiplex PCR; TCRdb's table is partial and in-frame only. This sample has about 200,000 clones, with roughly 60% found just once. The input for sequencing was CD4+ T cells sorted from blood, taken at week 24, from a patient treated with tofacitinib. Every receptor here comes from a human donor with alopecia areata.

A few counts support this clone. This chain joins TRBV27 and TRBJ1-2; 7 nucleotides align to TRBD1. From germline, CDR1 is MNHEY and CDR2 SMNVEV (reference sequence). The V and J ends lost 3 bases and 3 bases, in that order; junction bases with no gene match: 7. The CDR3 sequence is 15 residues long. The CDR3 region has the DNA TGTGCCAGCAGTTTGACCAGGGGGTCGGACTATGGCTACACCTTC. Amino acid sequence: CASSLTRGSDYGYTF.

The CDR3 is CASSPDRPVQAFF. Here the CDR3 DNA reads TGTGCCAGCAGCCCGGACCGCCCCGTGCAAGCTTTCTTT. The chain has TRBV5-8 and TRBJ1-1; D is undetermined. V was shortened by 4 bases and J by 9 bases, with 16 bases between the two germline ends. Germline CDR1 reads SGHTS; CDR2 reads YDEGEE. CDR3 length: 13 amino acids.

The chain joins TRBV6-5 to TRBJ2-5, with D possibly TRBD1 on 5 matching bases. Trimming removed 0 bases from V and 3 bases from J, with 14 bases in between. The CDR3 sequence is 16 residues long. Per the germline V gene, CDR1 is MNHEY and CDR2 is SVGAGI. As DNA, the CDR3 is TGTGCCAGCAGTTACTCATACTCGGGCAGGGAAGAGACCCAGTACTTC. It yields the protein CASSYSYSGREETQYF.

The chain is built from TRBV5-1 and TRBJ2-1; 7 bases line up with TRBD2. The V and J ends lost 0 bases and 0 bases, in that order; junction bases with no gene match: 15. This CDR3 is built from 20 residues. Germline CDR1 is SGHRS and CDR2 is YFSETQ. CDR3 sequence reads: CASSLDRGTNFFLSYNEQFF. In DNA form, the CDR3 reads TGCGCCAGCAGCTTGGATCGTGGGACTAACTTTTTCCTCTCCTACAATGAGCAGTTCTTC.

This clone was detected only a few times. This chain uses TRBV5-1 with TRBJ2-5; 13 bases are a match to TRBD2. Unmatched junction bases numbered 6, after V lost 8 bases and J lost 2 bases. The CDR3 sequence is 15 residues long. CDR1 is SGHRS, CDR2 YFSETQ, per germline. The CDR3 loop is CASLPGLAGQETQYF. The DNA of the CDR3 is TGCGCCAGTTTACCGGGACTAGCGGGACAAGAGACCCAGTACTTC.